These T cell receptor beta chains were read from a single sample in a study of a mutant IDH1 vaccine in newly diagnosed glioma. Clones were read by immunoSEQ multiplex PCR, and TCRdb kept only the in-frame ones, dropping some. The sample has 50,000 or so clones; around 80% are singletons. Sample: PBMCs, taken from a glioma patient treated with radiotherapy, temozolomide or both. The receptors were sampled from a man aged 18 to 30 with glioma. CDR3s include the opening cysteine and the closing phenylalanine or tryptophan. Fields, in order: clone size, J gene, V gene, D gene, CDR3 DNA, CDR3 protein. A D gene is named only where the DNA matches it firmly. For some rows the clone size is stated as once, few or many, or as a class when expanded; others skip it.

abundance: .
j_gene: TRBJ1-3
v_gene: TRBV2
d_gene: .
CDR3nt: TGTGCCAGCCATGGACCCCGGGGTGGGCTTGGAAACACCATATATTTT
CDR3aa: CASHGPRGGLGNTIYF

abundance: .
j_gene: TRBJ1-1
v_gene: TRBV18
d_gene: .
CDR3nt: TGTGCCAGCTCACCACCGTGGGGGCGGGAGGTCACTGAAGCTTTCTTT
CDR3aa: CASSPPWGREVTEAFF

abundance: .
j_gene: TRBJ1-2
v_gene: TRBV6-5
d_gene: TRBD1
CDR3nt: TGTGCCAGCAGTTACTCGGTACAGGGGTACGGCTACACCTTC
CDR3aa: CASSYSVQGYGYTF

abundance: few
j_gene: TRBJ1-1
v_gene: TRBV2
d_gene: .
CDR3nt: TGTGCCAGCACCTTAAGGGCTGAAGCTTTCTTT
CDR3aa: CASTLRAEAFF

abundance: .
j_gene: TRBJ1-2
v_gene: TRBV10-3
d_gene: .
CDR3nt: TGTGCCATCAAACCCCAGTCGTCTATGGATGGCTACACCTTC
CDR3aa: CAIKPQSSMDGYTF

abundance: few
j_gene: TRBJ1-2
v_gene: TRBV6-5
d_gene: TRBD1
CDR3nt: TGTGCCAGCAGTCGACAGGGGGCAGGCTATGGCTACACCTTC
CDR3aa: CASSRQGAGYGYTF

abundance: .
j_gene: TRBJ2-7
v_gene: TRBV30
d_gene: TRBD2
CDR3nt: TGTGCCTGGAGCCCATACCCCTACGGCGGGAGGATCTCCTACGAGCAGTACTTC
CDR3aa: CAWSPYPYGGRISYEQYF

abundance: .
j_gene: TRBJ2-1
v_gene: TRBV4-3
d_gene: .
CDR3nt: TGCGCCAGCAGCCCCTTAGGCCCCACTGGGAATGAGCAGTTCTTC
CDR3aa: CASSPLGPTGNEQFF

abundance: .
j_gene: TRBJ1-2
v_gene: TRBV29-1
d_gene: .
CDR3nt: TGCAGCGTTGGTGTCAGGACCAACTATGGCTACACCTTC
CDR3aa: CSVGVRTNYGYTF

abundance: .
j_gene: TRBJ2-5
v_gene: TRBV7-9
d_gene: .
CDR3nt: TGTGCCAGCAGCTTAGGAGTTTATTACCGGGGGAGGGAGACCCAGTACTTC
CDR3aa: CASSLGVYYRGRETQYF

abundance: .
j_gene: TRBJ2-7
v_gene: TRBV18
d_gene: .
CDR3nt: TGTGCCAGCTCGTCAGAAGGGAAACAGTACTCCTACGAGCAGTACTTC
CDR3aa: CASSSEGKQYSYEQYF

abundance: .
j_gene: TRBJ2-7
v_gene: TRBV7-2
d_gene: .
CDR3nt: TGTGCCAGCAGCTTCTACGGCTACGAGCAGTACTTC
CDR3aa: CASSFYGYEQYF

abundance: .
j_gene: TRBJ1-1
v_gene: TRBV30
d_gene: .
CDR3nt: TGTGCCTGGAGTGCATCCTTTATGAACACTGAAGCTTTCTTT
CDR3aa: CAWSASFMNTEAFF